The next 10 T cell receptor beta chains were all read from a single sample in a study of siplizumab effects on memory and regulatory T cells. Using immunoSEQ multiplex PCR, the repertoire was profiled, and TCRdb retains in-frame clones only, with some absent. The sample has 100,000 or so clones; about 95% are singletons. Specimen: Tregs sorted from blood. The receptors here all came from a human donor in good health.

The chain is built from TRBV27 and TRBJ1-3, with D tentatively TRBD1 (6 bases). V lost 6 bases, J lost 9 bases, and 24 bases lay in between. This CDR3 has 16 amino acids. The V gene's germline CDR1 is MNHEY and CDR2 SMNVEV (reference sequence). The CDR3 here is CASRGRGANRPGTIYF. The CDR3 bases are TGTGCCAGCAGGGGAAGGGGGGCTAATCGCCCAGGCACCATATATTTT.

Notes on this clone: The sample contains more than one DNA sequence encoding this CDR3. This chain uses TRBV6-5 with TRBJ2-5; tentative D call: TRBD2 (5 bases). The CDR3 length is 15 residues. V lost 6 bases to trimming and J lost 3 bases, with 17 bases between them. Germline loops: CDR1 MNHEY, CDR2 SVGAGI. CDR3 coding DNA: TGTGCCAGCAGCTCGAGAGGACTGGCTGAAGAGACCCAGTACTTC. Its protein is CASSSRGLAEETQYF.

The chain uses TRBV5-6 and TRBJ1-1, with unresolved D. V was pared by 0 bases and J by 5 bases, with 11 bases between. The CDR3 is 14 residues long. Germline V lookup: CDR1 SGHDT, CDR2 YYEEEE. In DNA form, the CDR3 reads TGTGCCAGCAGCTTGGATGATAGGGTTACTGAAGCTTTCTTT. Translated, it gives CASSLDDRVTEAFF.

CDR3 amino acids: CASSETRTSGRAFYNEQFF. CDR3 nucleotides: TGTGCCAGCAGCGAAACCCGGACTAGCGGGAGGGCCTTTTACAATGAGCAGTTCTTC. The chain combines TRBV5-8 with TRBJ2-1; 15 bases agree with TRBD2. Germline CDR1 is SGHTS and CDR2 is YDEGEE. The V segment lost 4 bases and the J segment 4 bases; nucleotides outside the gene matches: 12. The CDR3 is 19 amino acids. Combining the CDR3 with reference TRBV5-8 and TRBJ2-1 gives the whole variable domain EAGVTQSPTHLIKTRGQQATLRCSPISGHTSVYWYQQALGLGLQFLLWYDEGEERNRGNFPPRFSGRQFPNYSSELNVNALELEDSALYLCASSETRTSGRAFYNEQFFGPGTRLTVL.

The chain is built from TRBV7-9 and TRBJ1-1; 8 nucleotides align to TRBD1. After removal of 3 bases from V and 0 bases from J, the junction contained 0 bases not matched to a gene. The germline gives CDR1 SEHNR, CDR2 FQNEAQ (reference sequence). This CDR3 is built from 14 residues. CDR3 sequence (DNA): TGTGCCAGCAGCTTGGGACAGGTGAACACTGAAGCTTTCTTT. This encodes CASSLGQVNTEAFF.

The chain employs TRBV5-1 and TRBJ2-5; TRBD2 matches at 10 bases. The CDR3 is 16 amino acids. In germline, CDR1 is SGHRS, CDR2 YFSETQ. V shed 4 bases and J 2 bases; nucleotides not matched to a gene: 8. In DNA form, the CDR3 reads TGCGCCAGCAGCCCAAGACTAGCGGGCCCTCAAGAGACCCAGTACTTC. Its protein is CASSPRLAGPQETQYF.

The chain employs TRBV10-3 and TRBJ2-6; D gene uncertain. V lost 6 bases, J lost 4 bases, and 4 bases lay in between. The CDR3 sequence is 12 residues long. CDR1 ENHRY and CDR2 SYGVKD come from the germline V gene. The CDR3 region has the DNA TGTGCCATCAGAGGGGGGGCCAACGTCCTGACTTTC. Translated, it gives CAIRGGANVLTF.

The V and J genes are TRBV19 and TRBJ1-5, with D unclear. V was shortened by 7 bases and J by 7 bases, with 14 bases between the two germline ends. This CDR3 has 13 amino acids. Per germline, CDR1 LNHDA and CDR2 SQIVND (reference sequence). The CDR3 reads CASTNRPVQPQHF. The CDR3 DNA reads as TGTGCCAGTACAAACCGCCCCGTCCAGCCCCAGCATTTT. The full variable domain, in which reference TRBV19 and TRBJ1-5 provide the parts outside the CDR3, is DGGITQSPKYLFRKEGQNVTLSCEQNLNHDAMYWYRQDPGQGLRLIYYSQIVNDFQKGDIAEGYSVSREKKESFPLTVTSAQKNPTAFYLCASTNRPVQPQHFGDGTRLSIL.

The chain is built from TRBV28 and TRBJ1-4; D remains unclear. Germline loops: CDR1 MDHEN, CDR2 SYDVKM. The CDR3 consists of 14 residues. With 4 bases removed from V and 8 bases from J, the gap between germline ends came to 14 bases. The CDR3 sequence: CASSYAGSGEKLFF. As DNA, the CDR3 is TGTGCCAGCAGTTACGCAGGTAGTGGGGAAAAACTGTTTTTT.

This sequence joins TRBV28 and TRBJ1-1; D gene unclear. V shed 2 bases and J shed 9 bases, with 13 bases lying between them. Germline loops: CDR1 MDHEN, CDR2 SYDVKM. The CDR3 contains 13 residues. For the CDR3, the DNA is TGTGCCAGCAGTTTAGGTCCATACAGACAAGCTTTCTTT. Residues: CASSLGPYRQAFF.